The clone carrying this TCR beta chain showed up just a few times. This entry belongs to a study of blood T cell repertoires in COVID-19. Study overall: Acute-phase and convalescent COVID-19 samples originated in the United States, Italy and Spain. The cDNA or gDNA used as material had been derived from T cells, B-cell-depleted T cells, or PBMCs.

The CDR3 is 13 residues long. Trimming left V 1 base short and J 4 bases short, with 7 bases between. CDR1 and CDR2 (germline): SGHAT, FQNNGV. Per the authors' pipeline: Amplification with reference gene primers provided the estimates of nucleated cell counts. TCRdb's table, derived via immunoSEQ multiplex PCR, lists solely in-frame clones and lacks some. V and J calls and clone size are as listed in that table; D and trimming were resolved from the DNA. Counted here are roughly 100,000 clones, approximately 76% occurring once; the ten biggest clones make up 15% to 20%. The sample taken for sequencing was peripheral blood. The chain combines TRBV11-2 with TRBJ1-2; D gene unclear. This receptor was obtained from a woman in her seventies with acute or convalescent COVID-19. CDR3 in amino acids: CASSLGSVYGYTF. The CDR3 DNA reads as TGTGCCAGCAGCTTAGGGTCAGTCTATGGCTACACCTTC.